Detailed here is one T cell receptor beta chain. Its antigen is currently unknown. This entry belongs to a study of beta chain features in type 1 diabetes. On the study more broadly: All samples together contributed 107,917,701 sorted cells for examination.

J was trimmed by 5 bases and V by 0 bases; bases with no gene match: 3. CDR1 and CDR2 from the germline V gene are SGHRS and YFSETQ. This CDR3 comprises 15 residues. Sequenced material consisted of expressed TCRB transcripts (all of the isolated RNA was reverse transcribed). The protocol was immunoSEQ multiplex PCR, while the TCRdb copy is restricted to in-frame clones and leaves out a portion. Found here are hundreds of thousands of clones, over 10% of them singletons; the top ten hold less than 0.025%. General study points: Sampled from patients, naive, central memory and Treg TCRB repertoires appeared more similar than those sampled from healthy donors. TCRB CDR3s from Type 1 diabetes patients were moderately but significantly shorter in all four CD4+ subsets.

The purity of all sorted populations exceeded 98%. Sequencing was performed on naive CD4+ T cells from blood. This TCR derives from a young man with type 1 diabetes. The V gene is TRBV5-1, the J gene TRBJ2-2; 8 bases match TRBD2. The DNA for the CDR3 is TGCGCCAGCAGCTTGGGAGCGGGGGCGACCGGGGAGCTGTTTTTT. Translation gives CASSLGAGATGELFF.